This entry concerns a single T cell receptor (beta chain). Its antigen is currently unknown. In germline, CDR1 is SGHDN, CDR2 FVKESK. This CDR3 contains 18 residues. V shed 2 bases and J shed 0 bases, with 19 bases lying between them. This sample stems from a study of T cell responses to AZD1222 COVID-19 vaccine. Whole-study findings and limits: Of the AZD1222 recipients, only five to seven were seropositive at baseline.

Assay: immunoSEQ multiplex PCR; the TCRdb copy retains only in-frame clones and omits some. The data hold more than 120,000 clones, with around 83% observed a single time. The chain employs TRBV14 and TRBJ2-5; D gene unclear. Sequencing used peripheral blood, obtained 28 days after the second AZD1222 dose. The sequence was obtained from an adult who received the AZD1222 COVID-19 vaccine. In DNA, the CDR3 is TGTGCCAGCAGCCAACTCCGTTTAAGTATCCCGTACCAAGAGACCCAGTACTTC. It yields the protein CASSQLRLSIPYQETQYF.